This T cell receptor beta chain derives from a study of T cell clones after liver transplantation. Overall study context: A pre-transplant mixed lymphocyte reaction with TCRbeta sequencing defined graft-donor-reactive clones followed in post-transplant blood. General study points: A larger donor-reactive than third-party decline suggested partial antigen-specific deletion.

With respect to this clone: Its antigen remains unknown.

CDR1 and CDR2 (germline): SGHRS, YFSETQ. The CDR3 length is 15 residues. V lost 0 bases to trimming and J lost 4 bases; unmatched junction nucleotides: 4. The repertoire was sequenced with immunoSEQ multiplex PCR; TCRdb's copy has only in-frame clones and lacks some. The table records fewer than 110,000 clones, about 86% of them present only once. The sequencing here drew on CD4+ T cells from blood, taken about 50 months after liver transplant. The receptor was isolated from a human patient who received a liver transplant. Some T cells may possibly be graft donor cells. The gene calls are TRBV5-1 and TRBJ2-5; 9 bases map to TRBD1. Here the CDR3 DNA reads TGCGCCAGCAGCTTGGCCGGGACAGGGATAGAGACCCAGTACTTC. This gives the protein CASSLAGTGIETQYF.